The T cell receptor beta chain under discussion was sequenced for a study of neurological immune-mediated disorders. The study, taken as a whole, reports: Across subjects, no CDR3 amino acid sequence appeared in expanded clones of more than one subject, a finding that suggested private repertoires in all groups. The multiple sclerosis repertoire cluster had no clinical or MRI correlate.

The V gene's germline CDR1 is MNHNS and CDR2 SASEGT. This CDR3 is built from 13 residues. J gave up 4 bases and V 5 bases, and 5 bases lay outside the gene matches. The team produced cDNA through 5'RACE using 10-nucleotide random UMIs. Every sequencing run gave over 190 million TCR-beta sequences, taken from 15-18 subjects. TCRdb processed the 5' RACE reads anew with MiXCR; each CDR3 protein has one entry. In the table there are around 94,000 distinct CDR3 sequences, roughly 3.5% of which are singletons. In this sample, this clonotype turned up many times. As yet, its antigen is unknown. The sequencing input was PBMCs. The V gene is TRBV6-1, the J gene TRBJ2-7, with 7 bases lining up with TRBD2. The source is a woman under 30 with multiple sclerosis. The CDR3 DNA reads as TGTGCCAGCAGTCTAGCGGCCCTTTACGAGCAGTACTTC. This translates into CASSLAALYEQYF.